A single sample is the source of the 29 T cell receptor beta chains below, sequenced in a study of technical replicates of blood from a few donors. Clones were sequenced by immunoSEQ multiplex PCR, and TCRdb holds only the in-frame ones, with some missing. The data show nearly 90,000 clones, roughly 94% seen once. The sample taken for sequencing was T cells isolated from PBMCs. The receptors originated from a human donor in good health.

The chain is built from TRBV10-1 and TRBJ2-3, with TRBD2 matching 14 bases. V lost 8 bases, J lost 6 bases, and 10 bases stayed unmatched. The CDR3 totals 16 residues. CDR1 WNHNN and CDR2 SYGVQD come from the germline V gene (reference sequence). As DNA, the CDR3 is TGCGCCAGCGGAAGAGGGACTAGCGGGAGTTTGGATACGCAGTATTTT. As protein: CASGRGTSGSLDTQYF.

The chain links TRBV5-1 to TRBJ2-1, with a possible D match to TRBD2 (5 bases). The CDR3 extends over 15 amino acids. In germline, CDR1 is SGHRS, CDR2 YFSETQ. The V end was cut by 1 base, the J end by 7 bases, with 15 bases between. The chain's CDR3 is CASSLPVGEVNEQFF. The CDR3 DNA follows: TGCGCCAGCAGCTTGCCGGTGGGAGAGGTAAATGAGCAGTTCTTC.

In DNA form, the CDR3 reads TGTGCCAGCACTCCAGGGGGCTTCGAGCAGTACTTC. This codes for CASTPGGFEQYF. The chain employs TRBV11-2 and TRBJ2-7, with TRBD1 identical over 8 bases. V lost 7 bases and J lost 6; bases outside the gene matches: 5. Germline V CDR1 and CDR2: SGHAT, FQNNGV. CDR3 length: 12 residues.

V gene TRBV11-2 combines with J gene TRBJ2-7, with 10 positions matching TRBD2. The germline V gene encodes CDR1 SGHAT and CDR2 FQNNGV. This CDR3 has 18 amino acids. J lost 0 bases, V lost 5 bases, and 13 bases had no gene match. The CDR3 bases are TGTGCCAGCAGCCGGGATAGCGGGAGGAATCGTCGCTCCTACGAGCAGTACTTC. The encoded protein is CASSRDSGRNRRSYEQYF.

The rearrangement links TRBV19 to TRBJ2-7; 10 bases are a match to TRBD2. V gave up 5 bases and J gave up 9 bases; unmatched junction bases: 13. In germline, CDR1 is LNHDA, CDR2 SQIVND (reference sequence). The CDR3 has 15 amino acids. The CDR3 is CASSFAWASGSMQYF. The CDR3 DNA reads TGTGCCAGTAGTTTTGCCTGGGCTAGCGGGAGCATGCAGTACTTC.

The chain joins TRBV5-1 to TRBJ2-1; a weak D match, TRBD2 (5 bases). Germline loops: CDR1 SGHRS, CDR2 YFSETQ. The germline V and J ends were trimmed by 5 bases and 7 bases, with 16 bases remaining between them. This CDR3 has 14 amino acids. CDR3 sequence: CASSRRSGSNEQFF. Here the CDR3 DNA reads TGCGCCAGCAGTAGGCGAAGCGGATCAAATGAGCAGTTCTTC.

This clone was seen once. J is TRBJ2-5 and V is TRBV13; 9 bases agree with TRBD2. CDR1 and CDR2 from the germline V gene are PRHDT and FYEKMQ (reference sequence). The CDR3 runs 14 residues. With V trimmed by 5 bases and J by 3 bases, 4 bases remained unmatched. CDR3 bases: TGTGCCAGCAGCATAAGACTAGCGGAAGAGACCCAGTACTTC. It is translated as CASSIRLAEETQYF.

This clone was counted once. The J gene is TRBJ2-7, the V gene TRBV2; 7 bases are a match to TRBD1. CDR1 and CDR2 (germline): SNHLY, FYNNEI. This CDR3 contains 13 residues. The V segment lost 7 bases and the J segment 5 bases; nucleotides outside the gene matches: 8. The CDR3 protein is CASKTTGSNEQYF. Written as DNA, the CDR3 is TGTGCCAGCAAGACGACAGGGTCCAACGAGCAGTACTTC. The variable domain in full, completed from reference TRBV2 and TRBJ2-7, reads EPEVTQTPSHQVTQMGQEVILRCVPISNHLYFYWYRQILGQKVEFLVSFYNNEISEKSEIFDDQFSVERPDGSNFTLKIRSTKLEDSAMYFCASKTTGSNEQYFGPGTRLTVT.

This chain connects TRBV6-5 to TRBJ2-3; D is perhaps TRBD1 (5 bases). V shed 3 bases and J shed 3 bases, with 13 bases lying between them. The CDR3 sequence is 15 residues long. Germline-derived CDR1 and CDR2 are MNHEY and SVGAGI. This CDR3 reads CASSYSGIRTDTQYF. The CDR3, as DNA: TGTGCCAGCAGTTATTCAGGGATAAGGACAGATACGCAGTATTTT.

This chain connects TRBV5-1 to TRBJ2-7; 8 bases agree with TRBD1. Per germline, CDR1 SGHRS and CDR2 YFSETQ. Trimming cost V 4 bases and J 2 bases; bases outside gene matches: 2. The CDR3 totals 13 residues. This CDR3 is CASSRTGTYEQYF. CDR3 DNA: TGCGCCAGCAGCAGGACAGGGACCTACGAGCAGTACTTC.

The chain employs TRBV9 and TRBJ2-7; no firm D call. Germline CDR1 and CDR2: SGDLS and YYNGEE. This CDR3 has 14 amino acids. Between the trimmed V and J ends, which lost 1 base and 0 bases, there was a span of 8 bases. CDR3 residues: CASSVSSSSYEQYF. The CDR3, as DNA: TGTGCCAGCAGCGTATCTTCGAGCTCCTACGAGCAGTACTTC.

The J gene is TRBJ1-4, the V gene TRBV7-9; unclear D gene. The V gene lost 9 bases and the J gene lost 8 bases, with 10 bases spanning the gap. CDR1 SEHNR and CDR2 FQNEAQ come from the germline V gene (reference sequence). The CDR3 is 11 residues long. This CDR3 is CASTRSEKLFF. CDR3 nucleotides: TGTGCCAGTACTCGATCCGAAAAACTGTTTTTT.

This chain's CDR3 is CASSSLTRSGTGHTEAFF. In DNA, the CDR3 is TGTGCCAGTAGTAGTCTTACCAGGTCCGGGACAGGGCACACTGAAGCTTTCTTT. The chain uses TRBV19 and TRBJ1-1; 9 bases map to TRBD1. There are 18 residues in the CDR3. Trimming at V came to 4 bases and at J to 3 bases, leaving 15 bases not matched to a gene. Germline V gene sequence: CDR1 LNHDA, CDR2 SQIVND (reference sequence).

V is TRBV9 and J is TRBJ2-3; D ambiguous. The CDR3 totals 14 residues. V gave up 0 bases and J gave up 4 bases, with 9 bases separating them. Germline V lookup: CDR1 SGDLS, CDR2 YYNGEE. The CDR3 region has the DNA TGTGCCAGCAGCGTAGAGCCCGTTCCAGATACGCAGTATTTT. This sequence encodes CASSVEPVPDTQYF.

The rearrangement links TRBV7-3 to TRBJ2-2, with D hard to call. V lost 5 bases and J lost 4, with 8 bases in between. This CDR3 region has 13 residues. Germline loops: CDR1 SGHTA, CDR2 FQGTGA. DNA for the CDR3: TGTGCCAGCAGCCCCTCCCGCACCGGGGAGCTGTTTTTT. Its translation is CASSPSRTGELFF.

The chain is built from TRBV10-3 and TRBJ2-7; 9 positions match TRBD1. Trimming at V came to 4 bases and at J to 3 bases, leaving 4 bases not matched to a gene. The length of the CDR3 is 14 residues. Germline V CDR1 and CDR2: ENHRY, SYGVKD. In DNA form, the CDR3 reads TGTGCCATCAGTGGGGACAGGGCCCTCTACGAGCAGTACTTC. Translating it yields CAISGDRALYEQYF.

V gene TRBV28 combines with J gene TRBJ1-1; 8 positions match TRBD1. The J segment lost 0 bases and the V segment lost 5 bases, leaving 5 bases of the junction unmatched. The germline CDR1 and CDR2 sequences are MDHEN and SYDVKM. This CDR3 region has 15 residues. The CDR3, as DNA: TGTGCCAGCAGTCCTGGGACAGGTCTGAACACTGAAGCTTTCTTT. It specifies CASSPGTGLNTEAFF.

The V call is TRBV7-3, the J call TRBJ2-1; 8 bases align to TRBD2. The germline V gene encodes CDR1 SGHTA and CDR2 FQGTGA. V lost 5 bases to trimming and J lost 2 bases; unmatched junction nucleotides: 11. The CDR3 length is 17 residues. The DNA for the CDR3 is TGTGCCAGCAGCCCTGGGAGTGCGGGGGGAACCTACAATGAGCAGTTCTTC. Translation: CASSPGSAGGTYNEQFF.

The chain joins TRBV7-9 to TRBJ2-7; D possibly corresponds to TRBD1 (7 bases). The CDR3 is 16 amino acids. Per germline, CDR1 SEHNR and CDR2 FQNEAQ (reference sequence). Trimming shortened V by 5 bases and J by 4 bases, and 21 bases separated the two germline ends. The CDR3 DNA sequence: TGTGCCAGCAGCCGCTTTGGAGGGGGCCCCAGTTACGAGCAGTACTTC. Translated, it gives CASSRFGGGPSYEQYF.

The genes are TRBV19 and TRBJ2-2, with 13 nucleotides matching TRBD2. CDR1 is LNHDA and CDR2 is SQIVND in the germline V gene (reference sequence). Trimming cost V 8 bases and J 4 bases; bases outside gene matches: 7. There are 16 residues in the CDR3. The CDR3 loop reads CASELAGGPGTGELFF. Written as DNA, the CDR3 is TGTGCCAGTGAACTAGCGGGAGGGCCGGGCACCGGGGAGCTGTTTTTT.

The gene calls are TRBV6-1 and TRBJ2-5, with 10 bases matching TRBD2. In germline, CDR1 is MNHNS, CDR2 SASEGT. The junction had 2 bases not matched to a gene; V was cut back by 5 bases and J by 5 bases. This CDR3 comprises 13 residues. CDR3 DNA: TGTGCCAGCAGTTCTAGCGGGAGTGAGACCCAGTACTTC. Translation: CASSSSGSETQYF.

CDR3 in amino acids: CASSVSGLAGAGELFF. Here the CDR3 DNA reads TGTGCCAGCAGCGTAAGCGGTCTAGCGGGAGCCGGGGAGCTGTTTTTT. The rearrangement links TRBV9 to TRBJ2-2, with 10 bases lining up with TRBD2. The CDR3 is made up of 16 amino acids. Germline CDR1 reads SGDLS; CDR2 reads YYNGEE. Trimming took 1 base from V and 6 from J; bases not matched to a gene: 6.

V gene TRBV5-7 combines with J gene TRBJ1-4; D is unresolved. TRBV5-7 is noted as an ORF with a role that remains uncertain. V dropped 1 base and J dropped 8 bases, with 12 bases sitting between them. This CDR3 comprises 14 residues. CDR3 sequence (DNA): TGTGCCAGCAGCTTGTTGGGAGTAGGAGAAAAACTGTTTTTT. Translated, it gives CASSLLGVGEKLFF.

V and J are TRBV15 and TRBJ2-5, with a possible D match to TRBD2 (5 bases). The germline V gene has CDR1 LNHNV and CDR2 YYDKDF (reference sequence). The CDR3 is 14 amino acids. V was cut by 1 base and J by 5 bases, with 11 bases left in between. CDR3 in DNA: TGTGCCACCAGCAGAGCCGGCGCGGGTGAGACCCAGTACTTC. Its translation: CATSRAGAGETQYF.

This chain joins TRBV28 and TRBJ2-4; 8 bases line up with TRBD1. V trimming: 8 bases; J trimming: 3 bases; junction bases outside the gene matches: 3. CDR1 and CDR2 (germline): MDHEN, SYDVKM. This CDR3 contains 13 residues. CDR3 in DNA: TGTGCCAGCCAAGACAGGGGCAAAAACATTCAGTACTTC. Amino acid sequence: CASQDRGKNIQYF.

This chain connects TRBV30 to TRBJ1-4, with no clear D. The germline CDR1 and CDR2 sequences are GTSNPN and SVGIG (reference sequence). The CDR3 is 14 amino acids. The germline V and J ends were trimmed by 4 bases and 4 bases, with 13 bases remaining between them. The CDR3 region is CAWIGRSLNEKLFF. The CDR3 coding sequence is TGTGCCTGGATAGGAAGGAGCCTTAATGAAAAACTGTTTTTT.

The genes are TRBV27 and TRBJ2-7; 11 positions match TRBD1. J was trimmed by 3 bases and V by 3 bases; bases with no gene match: 10. The CDR3 loop spans 17 amino acids. Germline V gives CDR1 MNHEY, CDR2 SMNVEV (reference sequence). The CDR3 coding sequence is TGTGCCAGCAGTTTTCGGACAGGGGGCTTTGGGGACTACGAGCAGTACTTC. Translating it yields CASSFRTGGFGDYEQYF.

V gene TRBV29-1 combines with J gene TRBJ2-7, with a weak D call TRBD1 (6 bases). Germline V CDR1 and CDR2: SQVTM, ANQGSEA. Trimming pared 4 bases from V and 7 bases from J, leaving 23 bases between. CDR3 length: 15 residues. In DNA form, the CDR3 reads TGCAGCGTTGCGGGGACACTCGATGGTTTAGGGGAGCAGTACTTC. Translated, it gives CSVAGTLDGLGEQYF.

DNA of the CDR3: TGCGCCAGCAGCTCGGGACTAGCGGATCAGCAGTACTTC. Translated: CASSSGLADQQYF. The J gene is TRBJ2-7, the V gene TRBV5-1, with 11 bases fitting TRBD2. The V segment lost 3 bases and the J segment 8 bases; nucleotides outside the gene matches: 4. The CDR3 spans 13 residues. Per germline, CDR1 SGHRS and CDR2 YFSETQ.